A single sample is the source of the 2 T cell receptor beta chains below, sequenced in a study of T cell responses to AZD1222 COVID-19 vaccine. Sequencing was performed with immunoSEQ multiplex PCR; in TCRdb, only in-frame clones are kept and a portion is missing. The sample holds roughly 130,000 clones; over 90% are singletons and the top ten take roughly 7.2%. The sample was peripheral blood, taken on day 0 of AZD1222 vaccination. The receptors stem from an adult in good health.

This chain uses TRBV6-5 with TRBJ1-4, with D perhaps matching TRBD1 (5 bases). Germline V lookup: CDR1 MNHEY, CDR2 SVGAGI. The CDR3 sequence is 15 residues long. V was pared by 3 bases and J by 8 bases, with 16 bases between. The CDR3 DNA follows: TGTGCCAGCAGTTATCGGACTGGGGGGTTCGAAAAACTGTTTTTT. This translates into CASSYRTGGFEKLFF.

The chain employs TRBV6-5 and TRBJ2-5, with 13 positions matching TRBD2. The trim removed 6 bases at V and 9 bases at J, leaving 7 bases unmatched. Germline CDR1 is MNHEY and CDR2 is SVGAGI. The length of the CDR3 is 14 residues. The CDR3 coding sequence is TGTGCCAGCAGGCCGACTAGCGGGAGGAGCGCCCAGTACTTC. Protein product: CASRPTSGRSAQYF.